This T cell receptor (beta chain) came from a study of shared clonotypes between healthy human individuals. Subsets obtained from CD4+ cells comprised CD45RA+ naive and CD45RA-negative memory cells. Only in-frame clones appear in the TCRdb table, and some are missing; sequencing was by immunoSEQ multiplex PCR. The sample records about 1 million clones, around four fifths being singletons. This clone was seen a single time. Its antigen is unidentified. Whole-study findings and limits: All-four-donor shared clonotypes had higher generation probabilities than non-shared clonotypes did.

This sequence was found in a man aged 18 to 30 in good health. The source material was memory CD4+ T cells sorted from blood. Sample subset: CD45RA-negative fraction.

The CDR3: CATSSPDNSPLHF. The CDR3, as DNA: TGTGCCACCAGCAGTCCGGACAATTCACCCCTCCACTTT. This sequence joins TRBV15 and TRBJ1-6, with unresolved D. This CDR3 region has 13 residues. The ends were cut back, 3 bases at V and 7 bases at J, with 7 bases in the middle. Germline CDR1 LNHNV, CDR2 YYDKDF (reference sequence).